A selection of T cell receptor beta chains follows, all from one sample in a study of long-term antiretroviral therapy in people with HIV. TCRdb's table, derived via immunoSEQ multiplex PCR, lists solely in-frame clones and lacks some. Among 28,000 or so clones listed, 78% were seen once. The sample was unsorted PBMCs, taken 1.5 years before starting antiretroviral therapy. The receptors were sampled from a man aged 18 to 30 with HIV. The CDR3 runs from the conserved cysteine through the conserved F or W. A D gene is named only where the DNA matches it firmly. Only part of the rows carry a size: once, few, many, or a class if the clone is expanded.

J | V | D | size | DNA | CDR3
TRBJ2-7 | TRBV29-1 | . | . | TGCAGCGTTGAGGACAACAGGGCCGAGCAGTACTTC | CSVEDNRAEQYF
TRBJ1-2 | TRBV6-6 | . | . | TGTGCCACCTACCCCTCAGGAGGCAACTATGGCTACACCTTC | CATYPSGGNYGYTF
TRBJ2-7 | TRBV9 | TRBD1 | . | TGTGCCAGCAGCCCTCTGGGGACAGGGTGGGACGAGCAGTACTTC | CASSPLGTGWDEQYF
TRBJ2-1 | TRBV7-9 | . | . | TGTGCCAGCAGCTTAAGGAATGAGCAGTTCTTC | CASSLRNEQFF
TRBJ2-1 | TRBV30 | . | . | TGTGCCTGGAGTGTACTCCCCGGGGGGCCCGCCCAGGAGCAGTTCTTC | CAWSVLPGGPAQEQFF
TRBJ1-5 | TRBV7-2 | . | . | TGTGCCAGCAGAGGTCAGGTTGACAGCAATCAGCCCCAGCATTTT | CASRGQVDSNQPQHF
TRBJ1-1 | TRBV19 | . | few | TGTGCCAGTAGTATAATCGGGAACACTGAAGCTTTCTTT | CASSIIGNTEAFF
TRBJ1-2 | TRBV7-9 | . | . | TGTGCCAGCAGCCCCTTGGGGGTGAACTATGGCTACACCTTC | CASSPLGVNYGYTF
TRBJ2-4 | TRBV6-1 | TRBD2 | . | TGTGCCAGCAGTGACCCTGGACTAGCGGGGCCCAAAAACATTCAGTACTTC | CASSDPGLAGPKNIQYF
TRBJ2-3 | TRBV7-2 | TRBD2 | . | TGTGCCAGCAGCTTAGTTCATGGTAGCGGGGAAAATACGCAGTATTTT | CASSLVHGSGENTQYF
TRBJ1-2 | TRBV6-1 | . | . | TGTGCCAGCAGTGAGGGCGGAACTGTCGGCTTC | CASSEGGTVGF
TRBJ1-2 | TRBV4-1 | . | . | TGCGCCAGCAGCCAAGAGTGGGGACGCATCACACCATATGGCTACACCTTC | CASSQEWGRITPYGYTF
TRBJ2-2 | TRBV18 | . | few | TGTGCCAGCTCACCACGGTCGGGAGCTCGCACCGGGGAGCTGTTTTTT | CASSPRSGARTGELFF
TRBJ1-5 | TRBV5-4 | . | . | TGTGCCAGCAACTCCCGGAGCAATCAGCCCCAGCATTTT | CASNSRSNQPQHF
TRBJ1-6 | TRBV30 | . | . | TGTGCCGCCGAACAGAAGGGGGTTTATAATTCACCCCTCCACTTT | CAAEQKGVYNSPLHF
TRBJ1-2 | TRBV18 | TRBD1 | . | TGTGCCAGCTCAACCGGACAGGGGGCTGGAGGCTACACCTTC | CASSTGQGAGGYTF
TRBJ2-3 | TRBV7-2 | TRBD2 | . | TGTGCCAGCAGCTTAGGACTAGCGGGCTCCCCCGCTGCGCAGTATTTT | CASSLGLAGSPAAQYF
TRBJ1-3 | TRBV18 | TRBD1 | . | TGTGCCAGCTCACCACCGACAGGGAGAAACACCATATATTTT | CASSPPTGRNTIYF
TRBJ2-5 | TRBV7-8 | TRBD2 | . | TGTGCCAGCAGCTTAGCTGGCGGGAGTCGGGAGACCCAGTACTTC | CASSLAGGSRETQYF
TRBJ1-1 | TRBV2 | . | . | TGTGCCAGCAGTGGCTGGGAAGCCGAAGCTTTCTTT | CASSGWEAEAFF
TRBJ2-1 | TRBV28 | TRBD2 | . | TGTGCCAGCAATAGCGGGCGAGGCGTGTTCTTC | CASNSGRGVFF
TRBJ1-2 | TRBV6-5 | . | . | TGTGCCAGCAGCCCGGAGACAGGCTCCCCCTATGGCTACACCTTC | CASSPETGSPYGYTF
TRBJ1-1 | TRBV27 | . | . | TGTGCCAGCAGTTTTACAGGGAACACTGAAGCTTTCTTT | CASSFTGNTEAFF
TRBJ2-3 | TRBV2 | . | . | TGTGCCAGCAGTGGGGCGGCGGAGTCCCGGTATGGAGATACGCAGTATTTT | CASSGAAESRYGDTQYF
TRBJ1-2 | TRBV10-3 | TRBD1 | . | TGTGCCATCAGTGAGCCAGGGACAGGGGGCCGGGGCTACACCTTC | CAISEPGTGGRGYTF
TRBJ1-2 | TRBV7-9 | TRBD1 | . | TGTGCCAGCAGCCCAACGACAGGGAATGGCTACACCTTC | CASSPTTGNGYTF
TRBJ1-1 | TRBV6-1 | TRBD1 | . | TGTGCCAGCAGATCAGGACAGGGGAGGAAAGCTTTCTTT | CASRSGQGRKAFF
TRBJ1-6 | TRBV6-6 | . | few | TGTGCCAGCAGTGACGACAGGTATTCACCCCTCCACTTT | CASSDDRYSPLHF
TRBJ2-5 | TRBV29-1 | . | . | TGCAGCGGAACGGGGGCTCAAGAGACCCAGTACTTC | CSGTGAQETQYF
TRBJ2-2 | TRBV18 | . | . | TGTGCCAGCTCACCAGGACACACCCGGGTAGGAAACACCGGGGAGCTGTTTTTT | CASSPGHTRVGNTGELFF
TRBJ1-2 | TRBV7-9 | . | few | TGTGCCAGCAGCCCTGGCTCTCGCCTAGAGGGCTACACCTTC | CASSPGSRLEGYTF
TRBJ2-2 | TRBV5-4 | . | once | TGTGCCAGCAGCTTAGGACTCCTGAACACCGGGGAGCTGTTTTTT | CASSLGLLNTGELFF
TRBJ1-5 | TRBV6-1 | . | few | TGTGCCAGCAGGGAACAGGTTAGCAATCAGCCCCAGCATTTT | CASREQVSNQPQHF
TRBJ2-1 | TRBV6-5 | TRBD2 | . | TGTGCCAGCAGTTCGGCCGGGACTAGCGGTTACAATGAGCAGTTCTTC | CASSSAGTSGYNEQFF
TRBJ2-2 | TRBV5-6 | . | . | TGTGCCAGCAGCTTTTCCCCACAGGGGAACACCGGGGAGCTGTTTTTT | CASSFSPQGNTGELFF
TRBJ1-3 | TRBV7-6 | TRBD1 | few | TGTGCCAGCAGCTTTCAGACAGGGGCAGTCAACACCATATATTTT | CASSFQTGAVNTIYF
TRBJ2-7 | TRBV30 | TRBD1 | . | TGTGCCTGGAGTGGCGACAGGGGACCCGAGCAGTACTTC | CAWSGDRGPEQYF
TRBJ1-2 | TRBV10-2 | . | few | TGCGCCAGCACGATAGGTGGACAGAACTATGGCTACACCTTC | CASTIGGQNYGYTF
TRBJ1-2 | TRBV7-2 | TRBD1 | . | TGTGCCAGCAGCCTCGGTGGTAGCGGGACAGGGAGGGGCTACACCTTC | CASSLGGSGTGRGYTF
TRBJ2-7 | TRBV5-1 | . | . | TGCGCCAGCAGCAAAGATATTACAGGGCCCTACGAGCAGTACTTC | CASSKDITGPYEQYF
TRBJ2-2 | TRBV7-3 | . | . | TGTGCCAGCAGCCCCCCGGGACTGTACACCGGGGAGCTGTTTTTT | CASSPPGLYTGELFF
TRBJ1-6 | TRBV15 | . | . | TGTGCCACCAGCAGTGAGCGAGGGAGGTTAAATTCACCCCTCCACTTT | CATSSERGRLNSPLHF
TRBJ2-7 | TRBV18 | TRBD2 | . | TGTGCCAGCTCACAACCCATCACTAGCGGCTCCTACGAGCAGTACTTC | CASSQPITSGSYEQYF
TRBJ1-4 | TRBV15 | . | . | TGTGCCACCAGCAGAGGGGTCGGGGAAAAACTGTTTTTT | CATSRGVGEKLFF
TRBJ2-7 | TRBV28 | . | few | TGTGCCAGCAGTTCGAGCTCCTACGAGCAGTACTTC | CASSSSSYEQYF
TRBJ1-5 | TRBV4-1 | . | . | TGCGCCAGCAGCCCAAACAGGGTTGGTCAGCCCCAGCATTTT | CASSPNRVGQPQHF
TRBJ2-2 | TRBV5-6 | TRBD1 | . | TGTGCCAGCACTCAAACCGGGACAGGGTTCACCGGGGAGCTGTTTTTT | CASTQTGTGFTGELFF
TRBJ1-2 | TRBV18 | . | few | TGTGCCAGCTCACAGACCGACGGCGGCTACACCTTC | CASSQTDGGYTF
TRBJ1-1 | TRBV2 | . | . | TGTGCCAGCAGTGAGTTCGGGTTAAACACTGAAGCTTTCTTT | CASSEFGLNTEAFF
TRBJ1-4 | TRBV28 | . | . | TGTGCCAGCAGCCCCGACAAGATGGGGAGGACTGAAAAACTGTTTTTT | CASSPDKMGRTEKLFF
TRBJ2-7 | TRBV7-2 | . | . | TGTGCCAGCAGCCTCGGACGGGGAACCTACGAGCAGTACTTC | CASSLGRGTYEQYF
TRBJ2-3 | TRBV6-6 | TRBD1 | . | TGTGCCACCATGAATCGGGACAGGGGCCAAGATACGCAGTATTTT | CATMNRDRGQDTQYF
TRBJ2-5 | TRBV7-3 | TRBD2 | . | TGTGCCAGCAGCCCGGGACTAGCGGGAGGCCCAGAGACCCAGTACTTC | CASSPGLAGGPETQYF
TRBJ2-1 | TRBV15 | . | . | TGTGCCACCAGCAGCGCTTTAAACAGGGTCCATGAGCAGTTCTTC | CATSSALNRVHEQFF